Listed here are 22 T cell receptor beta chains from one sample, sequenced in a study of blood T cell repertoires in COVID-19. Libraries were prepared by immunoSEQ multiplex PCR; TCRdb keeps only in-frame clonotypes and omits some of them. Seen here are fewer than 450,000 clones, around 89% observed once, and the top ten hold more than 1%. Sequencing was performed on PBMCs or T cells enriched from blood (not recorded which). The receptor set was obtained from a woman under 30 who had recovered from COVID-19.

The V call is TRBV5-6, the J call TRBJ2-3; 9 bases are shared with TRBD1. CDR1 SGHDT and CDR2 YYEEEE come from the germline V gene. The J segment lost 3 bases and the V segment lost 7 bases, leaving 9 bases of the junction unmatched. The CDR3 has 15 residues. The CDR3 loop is CASGIRTGVTDTQYF. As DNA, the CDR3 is TGTGCCAGCGGAATCAGGACAGGGGTAACAGATACGCAGTATTTT.

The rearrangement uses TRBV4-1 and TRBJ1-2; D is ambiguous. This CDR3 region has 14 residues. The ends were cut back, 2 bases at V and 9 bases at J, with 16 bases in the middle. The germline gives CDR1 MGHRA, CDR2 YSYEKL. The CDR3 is CASSQLARGASYTF. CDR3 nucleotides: TGCGCCAGCAGCCAATTGGCACGGGGAGCGAGCTACACCTTC.

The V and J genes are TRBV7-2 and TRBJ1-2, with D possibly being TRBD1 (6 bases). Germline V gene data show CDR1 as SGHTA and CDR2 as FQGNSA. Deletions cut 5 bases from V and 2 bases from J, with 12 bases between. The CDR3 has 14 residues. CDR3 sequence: CASSRSTGNYGYTF. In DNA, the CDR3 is TGTGCCAGCAGCAGAAGTACAGGGAACTATGGCTACACCTTC.

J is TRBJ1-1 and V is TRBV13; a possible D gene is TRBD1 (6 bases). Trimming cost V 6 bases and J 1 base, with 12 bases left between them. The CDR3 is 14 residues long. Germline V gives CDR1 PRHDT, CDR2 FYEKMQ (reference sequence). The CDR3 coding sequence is TGTGCCAGCAGTATTGAACAGGGGAACACTGAAGCTTTCTTT. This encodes CASSIEQGNTEAFF.

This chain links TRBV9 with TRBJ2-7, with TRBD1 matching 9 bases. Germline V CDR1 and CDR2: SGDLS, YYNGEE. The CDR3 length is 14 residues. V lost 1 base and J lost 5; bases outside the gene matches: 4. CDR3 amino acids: CASSVSWTGDEQYF. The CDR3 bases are TGTGCCAGCAGCGTATCCTGGACAGGGGACGAGCAGTACTTC.

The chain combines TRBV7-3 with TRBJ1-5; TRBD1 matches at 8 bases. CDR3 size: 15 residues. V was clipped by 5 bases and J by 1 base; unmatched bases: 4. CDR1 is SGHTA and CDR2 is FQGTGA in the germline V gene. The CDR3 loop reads CASSQTGESNQPQHF. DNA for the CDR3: TGTGCCAGCAGCCAGACAGGGGAGAGCAATCAGCCCCAGCATTTT.

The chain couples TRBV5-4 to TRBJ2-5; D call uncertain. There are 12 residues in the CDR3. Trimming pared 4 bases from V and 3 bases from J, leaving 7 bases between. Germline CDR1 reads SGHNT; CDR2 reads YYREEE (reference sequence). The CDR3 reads CASSGVEETQYF. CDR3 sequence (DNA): TGTGCCAGCAGCGGAGTAGAAGAGACCCAGTACTTC.

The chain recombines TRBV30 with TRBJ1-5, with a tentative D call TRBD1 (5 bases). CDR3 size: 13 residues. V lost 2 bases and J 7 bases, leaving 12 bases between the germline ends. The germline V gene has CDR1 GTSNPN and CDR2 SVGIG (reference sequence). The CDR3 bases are TGTGCCTGGAGTTCCGACAGATTACAGCCCCAGCATTTT. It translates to CAWSSDRLQPQHF.

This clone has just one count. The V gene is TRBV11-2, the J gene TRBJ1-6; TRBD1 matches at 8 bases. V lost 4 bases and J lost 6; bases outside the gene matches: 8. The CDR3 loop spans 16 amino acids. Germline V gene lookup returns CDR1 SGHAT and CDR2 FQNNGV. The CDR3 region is CASSSRGLLPNSPLHF. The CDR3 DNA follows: TGTGCCAGCAGCTCCAGGGGGCTTCTCCCTAATTCACCCCTCCACTTT.

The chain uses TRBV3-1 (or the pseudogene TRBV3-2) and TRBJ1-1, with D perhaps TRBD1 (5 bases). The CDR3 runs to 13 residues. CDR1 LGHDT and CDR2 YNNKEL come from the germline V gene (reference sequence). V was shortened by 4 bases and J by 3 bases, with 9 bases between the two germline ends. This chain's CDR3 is CASSPAGDTEAFF. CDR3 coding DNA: TGTGCCAGCAGCCCCGCGGGGGACACTGAAGCTTTCTTT.

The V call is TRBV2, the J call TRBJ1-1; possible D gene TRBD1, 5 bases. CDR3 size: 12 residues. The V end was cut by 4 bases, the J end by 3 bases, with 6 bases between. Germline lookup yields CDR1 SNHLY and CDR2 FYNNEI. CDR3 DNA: TGTGCCAGCAGTGGGGGCTACACTGAAGCTTTCTTT. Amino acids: CASSGGYTEAFF.

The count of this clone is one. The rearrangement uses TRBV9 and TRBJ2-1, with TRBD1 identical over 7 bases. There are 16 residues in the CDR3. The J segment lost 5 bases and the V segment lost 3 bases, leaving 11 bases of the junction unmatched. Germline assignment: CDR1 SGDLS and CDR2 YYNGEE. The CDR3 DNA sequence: TGTGCCAGCAGCGAGGCGATCCGGGACAGCCACAATGAGCAGTTCTTC. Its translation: CASSEAIRDSHNEQFF.

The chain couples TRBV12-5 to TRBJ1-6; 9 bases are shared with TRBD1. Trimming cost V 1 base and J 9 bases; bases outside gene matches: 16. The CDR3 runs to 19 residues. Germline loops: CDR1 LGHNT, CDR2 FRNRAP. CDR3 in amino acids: CASGLALTPGQGMGSPLHF. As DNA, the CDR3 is TGTGCTAGTGGTTTGGCCCTTACGCCGGGACAGGGCATGGGTTCACCCCTCCACTTT.

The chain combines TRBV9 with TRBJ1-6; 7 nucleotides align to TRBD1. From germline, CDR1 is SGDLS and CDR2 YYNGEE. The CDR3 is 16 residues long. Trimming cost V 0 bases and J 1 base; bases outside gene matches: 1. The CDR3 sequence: CASSVETGSYNSPLHF. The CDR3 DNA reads TGTGCCAGCAGCGTAGAGACAGGGTCCTATAATTCACCCCTCCACTTT.

This CDR3 is CASSLVGGQTGNTIYF. The DNA of the CDR3 is TGTGCCAGCAGCTTAGTAGGAGGGCAGACTGGAAACACCATATATTTT. The chain couples TRBV7-2 to TRBJ1-3; no clear D gene. This CDR3 has 16 amino acids. CDR1 SGHTA and CDR2 FQGNSA come from the germline V gene. The germline V and J ends were trimmed by 1 base and 2 bases, with 12 bases remaining between them.

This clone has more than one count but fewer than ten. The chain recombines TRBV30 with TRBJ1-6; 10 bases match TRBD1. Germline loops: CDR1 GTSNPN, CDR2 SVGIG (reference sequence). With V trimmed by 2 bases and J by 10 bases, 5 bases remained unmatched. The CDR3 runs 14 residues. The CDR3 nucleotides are TGTGCCTGGAGTAGCGGACAGGGGGTATCACCCCTCCACTTT. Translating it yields CAWSSGQGVSPLHF. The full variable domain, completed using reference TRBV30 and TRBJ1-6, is SQTIHQWPATLVQPVGSPLSLECTVEGTSNPNLYWYRQAAGRGLQLLFYSVGIGQISSEVPQNLSASRPQDRQFILSSKKLLLSDSGFYLCAWSSGQGVSPLHFGNGTRLTVT.

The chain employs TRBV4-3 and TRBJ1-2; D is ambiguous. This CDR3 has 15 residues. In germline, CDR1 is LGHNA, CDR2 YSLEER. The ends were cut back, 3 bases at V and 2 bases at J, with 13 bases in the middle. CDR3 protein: CASSQSRAGNYGYTF. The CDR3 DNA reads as TGCGCCAGCAGCCAGAGTCGTGCGGGAAACTATGGCTACACCTTC.

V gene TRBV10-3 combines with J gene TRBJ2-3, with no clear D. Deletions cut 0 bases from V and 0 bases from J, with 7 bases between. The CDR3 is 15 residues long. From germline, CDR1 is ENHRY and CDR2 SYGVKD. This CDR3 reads CAISESGDSTDTQYF. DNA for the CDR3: TGTGCCATCAGTGAGTCAGGAGATAGCACAGATACGCAGTATTTT.

The CDR3 DNA follows: TGTGCTAGTGGTTTAGGCGAAACAGGGATAGTTGCTGAAGCTTTCTTT. Translation: CASGLGETGIVAEAFF. The chain has TRBV12-5 and TRBJ1-1, with D perhaps matching TRBD1 (6 bases). The germline V and J ends were trimmed by 3 bases and 6 bases, with 20 bases remaining between them. The CDR3 covers 16 residues. The V gene's germline CDR1 is LGHNT and CDR2 FRNRAP.

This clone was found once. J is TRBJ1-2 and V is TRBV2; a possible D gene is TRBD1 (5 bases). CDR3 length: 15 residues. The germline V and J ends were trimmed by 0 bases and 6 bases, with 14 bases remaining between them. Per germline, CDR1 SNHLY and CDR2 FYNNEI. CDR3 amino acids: CASSEALEGRDGYTF. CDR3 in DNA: TGTGCCAGCAGTGAAGCCCTTGAGGGGAGGGATGGCTACACCTTC.

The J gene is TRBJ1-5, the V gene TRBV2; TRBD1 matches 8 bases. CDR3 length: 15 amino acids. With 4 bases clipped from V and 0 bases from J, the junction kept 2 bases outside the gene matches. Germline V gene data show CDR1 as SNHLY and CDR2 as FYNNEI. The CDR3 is CASSAGQVSNQPQHF. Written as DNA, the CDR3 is TGTGCCAGCAGTGCGGGACAGGTTAGCAATCAGCCCCAGCATTTT. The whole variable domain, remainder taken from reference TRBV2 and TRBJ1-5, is EPEVTQTPSHQVTQMGQEVILRCVPISNHLYFYWYRQILGQKVEFLVSFYNNEISEKSEIFDDQFSVERPDGSNFTLKIRSTKLEDSAMYFCASSAGQVSNQPQHFGDGTRLSIL.

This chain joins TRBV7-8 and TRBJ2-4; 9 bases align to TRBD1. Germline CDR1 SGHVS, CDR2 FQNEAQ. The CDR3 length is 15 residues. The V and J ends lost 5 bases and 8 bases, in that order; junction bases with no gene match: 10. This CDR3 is CASSPRPGQGYIQYF. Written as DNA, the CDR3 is TGTGCCAGCAGCCCCCGCCCGGGACAGGGTTACATTCAGTACTTC.